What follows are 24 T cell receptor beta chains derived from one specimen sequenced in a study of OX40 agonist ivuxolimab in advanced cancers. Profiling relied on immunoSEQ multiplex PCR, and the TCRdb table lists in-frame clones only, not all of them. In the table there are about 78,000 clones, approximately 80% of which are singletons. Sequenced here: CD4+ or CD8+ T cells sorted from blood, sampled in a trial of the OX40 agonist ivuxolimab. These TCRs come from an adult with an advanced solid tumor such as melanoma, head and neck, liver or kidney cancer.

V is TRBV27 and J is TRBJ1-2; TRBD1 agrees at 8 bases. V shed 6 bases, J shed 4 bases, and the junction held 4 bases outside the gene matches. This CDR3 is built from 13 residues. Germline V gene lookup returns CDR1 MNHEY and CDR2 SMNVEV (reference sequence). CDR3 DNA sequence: TGTGCCAGCAGCCCGACAGGGGTCTATGGCTACACCTTC. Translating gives CASSPTGVYGYTF.

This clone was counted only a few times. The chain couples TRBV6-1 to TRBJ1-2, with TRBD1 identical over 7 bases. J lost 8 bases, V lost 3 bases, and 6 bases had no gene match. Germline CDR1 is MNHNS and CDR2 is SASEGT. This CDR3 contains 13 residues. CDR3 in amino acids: CASSDQGVGGYTF. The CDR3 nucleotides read TGTGCCAGCAGTGACCAGGGGGTCGGAGGCTACACCTTC.

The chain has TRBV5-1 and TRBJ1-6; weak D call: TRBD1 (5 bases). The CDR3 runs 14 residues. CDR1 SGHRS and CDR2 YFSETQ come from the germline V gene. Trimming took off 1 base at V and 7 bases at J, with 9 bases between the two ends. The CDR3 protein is CASSLQGRNSPLHF. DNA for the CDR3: TGCGCCAGCAGCTTGCAGGGCAGGAATTCACCCCTCCACTTT.

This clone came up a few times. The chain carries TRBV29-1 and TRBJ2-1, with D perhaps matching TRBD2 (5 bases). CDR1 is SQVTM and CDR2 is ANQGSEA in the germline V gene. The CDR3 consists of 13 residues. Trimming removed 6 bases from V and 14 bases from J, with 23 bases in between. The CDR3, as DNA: TGCAGCGTAAGCGACTGGCTCTCTAGCCGCAAGTTCTTC. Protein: CSVSDWLSSRKFF.

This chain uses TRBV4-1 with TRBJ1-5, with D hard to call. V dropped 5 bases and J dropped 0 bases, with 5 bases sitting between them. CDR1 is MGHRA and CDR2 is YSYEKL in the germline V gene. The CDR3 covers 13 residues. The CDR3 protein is CASSKNSNQPQHF. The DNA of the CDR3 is TGCGCCAGCAGCAAGAATAGCAATCAGCCCCAGCATTTT.

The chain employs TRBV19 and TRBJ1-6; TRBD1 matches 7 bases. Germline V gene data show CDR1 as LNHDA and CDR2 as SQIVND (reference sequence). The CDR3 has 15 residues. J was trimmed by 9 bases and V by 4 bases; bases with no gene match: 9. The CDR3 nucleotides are TGTGCCAGTAGTACTCGACAGGGAGGGAGTTCACCCCTCCACTTT. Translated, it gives CASSTRQGGSSPLHF.

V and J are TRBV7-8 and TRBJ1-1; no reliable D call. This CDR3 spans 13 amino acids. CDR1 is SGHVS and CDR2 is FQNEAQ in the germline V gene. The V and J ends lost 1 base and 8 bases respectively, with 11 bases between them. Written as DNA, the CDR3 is TGTGCCAGCAGCTTAGGGGGTTTAGGGGAAGCTTTCTTT. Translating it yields CASSLGGLGEAFF.

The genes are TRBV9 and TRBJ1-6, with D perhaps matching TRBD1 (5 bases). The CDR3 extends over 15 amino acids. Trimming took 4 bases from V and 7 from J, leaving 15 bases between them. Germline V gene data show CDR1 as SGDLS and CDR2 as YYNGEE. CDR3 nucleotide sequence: TGTGCCAGCAGCAAAATAGCTGAGGGGAATTCACCCCTCCACTTT. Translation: CASSKIAEGNSPLHF. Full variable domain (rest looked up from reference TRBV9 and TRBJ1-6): DSGVTQTPKHLITATGQRVTLRCSPRSGDLSVYWYQQSLDQGLQFLIQYYNGEERAKGNILERFSAQQFPDLHSELNLSSLELGDSALYFCASSKIAEGNSPLHFGNGTRLTVT.

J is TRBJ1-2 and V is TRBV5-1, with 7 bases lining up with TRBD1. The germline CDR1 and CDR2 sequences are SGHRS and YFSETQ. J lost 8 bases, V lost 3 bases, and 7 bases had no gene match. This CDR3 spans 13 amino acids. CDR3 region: CASSWGTADGYTF. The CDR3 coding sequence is TGCGCCAGCAGCTGGGGGACAGCGGACGGCTACACCTTC.

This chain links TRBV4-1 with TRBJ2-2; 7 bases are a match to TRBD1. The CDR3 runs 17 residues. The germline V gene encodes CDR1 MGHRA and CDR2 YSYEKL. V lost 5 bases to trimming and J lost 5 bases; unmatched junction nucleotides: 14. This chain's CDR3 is CASSNNPGQILTGELFF. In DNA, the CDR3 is TGCGCCAGCAGCAACAATCCGGGACAGATCCTTACCGGGGAGCTGTTTTTT.

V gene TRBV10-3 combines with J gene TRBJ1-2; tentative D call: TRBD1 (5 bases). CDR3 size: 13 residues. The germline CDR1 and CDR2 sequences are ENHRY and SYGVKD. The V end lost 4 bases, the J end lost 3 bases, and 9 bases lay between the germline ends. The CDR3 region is CAISGQGDYGYTF. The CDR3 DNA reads TGTGCCATCAGTGGTCAGGGTGACTATGGCTACACCTTC.

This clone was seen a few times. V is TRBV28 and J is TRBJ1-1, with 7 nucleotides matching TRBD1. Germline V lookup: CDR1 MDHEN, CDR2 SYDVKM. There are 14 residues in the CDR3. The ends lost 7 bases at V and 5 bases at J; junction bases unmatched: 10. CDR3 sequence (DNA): TGTGCCAGCACCCCAGGGGGGGCCAGGACTGAAGCTTTCTTT. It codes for CASTPGGARTEAFF.

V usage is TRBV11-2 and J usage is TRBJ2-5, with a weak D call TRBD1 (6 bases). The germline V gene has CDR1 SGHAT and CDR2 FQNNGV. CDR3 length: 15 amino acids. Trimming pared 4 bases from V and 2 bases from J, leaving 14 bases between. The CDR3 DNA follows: TGTGCCAGCAGCTGCCTAGGACAGCCACAAGAGACCCAGTACTTC. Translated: CASSCLGQPQETQYF.

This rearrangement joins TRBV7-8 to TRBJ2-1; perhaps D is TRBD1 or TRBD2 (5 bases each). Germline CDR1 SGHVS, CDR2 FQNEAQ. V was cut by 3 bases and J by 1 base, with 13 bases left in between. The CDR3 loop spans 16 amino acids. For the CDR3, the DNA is TGTGCCAGCAGCTTTTTACGGGGCCGGTCCTACAATGAGCAGTTCTTC. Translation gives CASSFLRGRSYNEQFF.

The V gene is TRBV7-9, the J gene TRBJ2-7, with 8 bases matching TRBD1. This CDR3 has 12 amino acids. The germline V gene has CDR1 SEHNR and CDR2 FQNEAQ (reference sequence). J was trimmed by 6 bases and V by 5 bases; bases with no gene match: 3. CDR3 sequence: CASSKTGAEQYV. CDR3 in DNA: TGTGCCAGCAGCAAGACAGGGGCCGAGCAGTACGTC.

The CDR3 DNA follows: TGTGCCAGCAGTGAACCGGACGGTCTTGTTGGTAGGAGCTACACCTTC. It specifies CASSEPDGLVGRSYTF. The V gene is TRBV6-1, the J gene TRBJ1-2; D gene unclear. The CDR3 extends over 16 amino acids. CDR1 MNHNS and CDR2 SASEGT come from the germline V gene. V was clipped by 2 bases and J by 9 bases, with 22 bases between them.

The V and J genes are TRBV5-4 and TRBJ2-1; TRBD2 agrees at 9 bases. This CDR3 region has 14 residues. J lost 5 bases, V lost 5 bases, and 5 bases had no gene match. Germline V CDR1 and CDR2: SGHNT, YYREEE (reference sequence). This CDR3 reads CASRPAGGHNEQFF. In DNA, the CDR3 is TGTGCCAGCAGGCCCGCGGGGGGGCACAATGAGCAGTTCTTC.

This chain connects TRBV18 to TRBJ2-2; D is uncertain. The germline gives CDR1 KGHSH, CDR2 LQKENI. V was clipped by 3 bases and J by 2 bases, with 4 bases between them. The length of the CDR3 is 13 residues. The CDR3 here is CASSPVNTGELFF. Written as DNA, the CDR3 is TGTGCCAGCTCACCCGTCAACACCGGGGAGCTGTTTTTT.

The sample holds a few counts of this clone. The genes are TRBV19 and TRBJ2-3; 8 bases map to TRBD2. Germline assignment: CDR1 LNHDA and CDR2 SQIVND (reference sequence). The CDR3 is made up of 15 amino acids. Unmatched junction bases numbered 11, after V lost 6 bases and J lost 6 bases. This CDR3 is CASRAASGSGDTQYF. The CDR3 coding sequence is TGTGCCAGTAGAGCGGCTAGCGGGTCGGGGGATACGCAGTATTTT.

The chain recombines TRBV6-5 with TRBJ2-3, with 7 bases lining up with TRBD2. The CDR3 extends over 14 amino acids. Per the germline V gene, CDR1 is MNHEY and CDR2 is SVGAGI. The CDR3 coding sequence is TGTGCTTCAGGAAGGACTAGAGGCACAGATACGCAGTATTTT. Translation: CASGRTRGTDTQYF.

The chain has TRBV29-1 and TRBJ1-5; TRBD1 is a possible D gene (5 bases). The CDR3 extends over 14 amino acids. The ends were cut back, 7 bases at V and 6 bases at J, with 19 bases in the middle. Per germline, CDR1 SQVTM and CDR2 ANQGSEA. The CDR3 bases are TGCAGCGCCTCCGACAGTGCTGACGGTCAGCCCCAGCATTTT. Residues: CSASDSADGQPQHF.

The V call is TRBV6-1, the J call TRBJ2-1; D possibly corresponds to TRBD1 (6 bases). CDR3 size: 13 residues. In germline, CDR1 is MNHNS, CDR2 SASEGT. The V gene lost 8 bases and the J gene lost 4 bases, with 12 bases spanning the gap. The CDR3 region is CASSWTVYNEQFF. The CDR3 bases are TGTGCCAGCTCGTGGACAGTTTACAATGAGCAGTTCTTC.

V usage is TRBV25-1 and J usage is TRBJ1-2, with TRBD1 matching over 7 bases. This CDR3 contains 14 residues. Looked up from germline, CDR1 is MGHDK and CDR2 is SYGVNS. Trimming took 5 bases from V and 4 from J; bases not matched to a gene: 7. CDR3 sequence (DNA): TGTGCCAGCAGTCGTCGGGACAGAACCTATGGCTACACCTTC. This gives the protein CASSRRDRTYGYTF.

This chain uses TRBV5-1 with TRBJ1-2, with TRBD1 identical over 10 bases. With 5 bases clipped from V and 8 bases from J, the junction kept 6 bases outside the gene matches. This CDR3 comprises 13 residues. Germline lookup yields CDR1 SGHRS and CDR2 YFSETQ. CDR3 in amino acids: CASSSDRGMGYTF. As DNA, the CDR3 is TGCGCCAGCAGTTCGGACAGGGGGATGGGCTACACCTTC.